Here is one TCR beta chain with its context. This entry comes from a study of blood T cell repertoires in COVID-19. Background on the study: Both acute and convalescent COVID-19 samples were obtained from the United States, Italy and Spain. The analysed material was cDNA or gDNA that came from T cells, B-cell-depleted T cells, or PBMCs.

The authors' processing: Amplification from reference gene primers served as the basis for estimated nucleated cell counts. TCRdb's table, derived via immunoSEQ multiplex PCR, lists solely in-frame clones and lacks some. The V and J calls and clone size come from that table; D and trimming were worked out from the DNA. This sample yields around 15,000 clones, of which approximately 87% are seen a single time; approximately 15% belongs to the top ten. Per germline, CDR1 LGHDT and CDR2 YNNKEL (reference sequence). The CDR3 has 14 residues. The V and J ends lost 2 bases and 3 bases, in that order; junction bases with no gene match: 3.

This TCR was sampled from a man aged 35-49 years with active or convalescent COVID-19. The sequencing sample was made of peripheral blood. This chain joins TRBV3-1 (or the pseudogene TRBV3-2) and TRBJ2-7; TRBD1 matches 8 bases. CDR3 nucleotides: TGTGCCAGCAGCCAACCAGACAGGGGCTACGAGCAGTACTTC. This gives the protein CASSQPDRGYEQYF.